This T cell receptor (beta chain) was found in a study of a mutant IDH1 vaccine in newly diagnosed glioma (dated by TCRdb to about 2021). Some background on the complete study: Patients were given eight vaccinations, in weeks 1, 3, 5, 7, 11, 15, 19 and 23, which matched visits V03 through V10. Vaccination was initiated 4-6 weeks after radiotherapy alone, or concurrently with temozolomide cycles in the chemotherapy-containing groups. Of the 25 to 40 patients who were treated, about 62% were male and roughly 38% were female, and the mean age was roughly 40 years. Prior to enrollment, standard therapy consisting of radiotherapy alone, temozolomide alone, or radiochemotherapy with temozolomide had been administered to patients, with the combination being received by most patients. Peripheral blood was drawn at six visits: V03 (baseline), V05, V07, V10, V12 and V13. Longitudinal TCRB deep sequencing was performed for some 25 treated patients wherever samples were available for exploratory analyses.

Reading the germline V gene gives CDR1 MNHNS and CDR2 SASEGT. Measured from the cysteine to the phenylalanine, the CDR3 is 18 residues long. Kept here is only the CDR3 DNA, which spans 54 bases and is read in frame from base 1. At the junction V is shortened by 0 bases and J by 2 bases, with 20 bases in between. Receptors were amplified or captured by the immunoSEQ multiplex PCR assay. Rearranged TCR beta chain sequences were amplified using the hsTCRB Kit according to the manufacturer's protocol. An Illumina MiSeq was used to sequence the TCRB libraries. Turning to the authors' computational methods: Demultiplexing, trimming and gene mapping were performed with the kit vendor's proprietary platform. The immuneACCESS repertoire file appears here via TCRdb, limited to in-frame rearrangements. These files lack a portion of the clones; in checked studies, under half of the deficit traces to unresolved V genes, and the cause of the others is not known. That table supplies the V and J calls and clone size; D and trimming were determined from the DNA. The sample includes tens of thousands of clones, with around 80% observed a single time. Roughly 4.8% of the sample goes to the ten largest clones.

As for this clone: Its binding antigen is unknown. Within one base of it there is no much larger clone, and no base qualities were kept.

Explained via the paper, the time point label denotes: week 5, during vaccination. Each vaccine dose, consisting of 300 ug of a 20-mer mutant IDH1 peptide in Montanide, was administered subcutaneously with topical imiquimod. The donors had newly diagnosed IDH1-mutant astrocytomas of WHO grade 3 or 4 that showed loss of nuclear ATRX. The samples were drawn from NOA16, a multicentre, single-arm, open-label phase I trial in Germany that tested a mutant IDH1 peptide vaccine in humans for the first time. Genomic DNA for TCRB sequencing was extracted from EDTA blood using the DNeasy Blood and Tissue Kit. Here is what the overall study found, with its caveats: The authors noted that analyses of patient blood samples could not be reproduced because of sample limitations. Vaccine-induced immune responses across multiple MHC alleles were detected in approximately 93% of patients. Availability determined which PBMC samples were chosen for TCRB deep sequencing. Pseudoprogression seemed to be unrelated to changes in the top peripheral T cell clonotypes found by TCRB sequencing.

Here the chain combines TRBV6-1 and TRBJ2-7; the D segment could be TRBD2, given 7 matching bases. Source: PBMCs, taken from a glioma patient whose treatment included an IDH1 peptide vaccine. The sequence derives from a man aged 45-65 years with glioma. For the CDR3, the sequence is CASSEALPGRGGAYEQYF. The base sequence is TGTGCCAGCAGTGAAGCGCTTCCGGGGAGGGGGGGGGCCTACGAGCAGTACTTC.